This T cell receptor beta chain is from a study of control samples from healthy donors and cancer patients. The length of the CDR3 is 15 residues. Trimming shortened V by 4 bases and J by 3 bases, and 17 bases separated the two germline ends. From germline, CDR1 is SGHRS and CDR2 YFSETQ. Some clones are missing from TCRdb's copy, which holds only in-frame ones; the method was immunoSEQ multiplex PCR. The sample records about 160,000 clones, over 85% being singletons. The sample was blood. This TCR was recovered from a man aged 18 to 29 in good health. J is TRBJ2-7 and V is TRBV5-1; tentatively, D is TRBD1 or TRBD2 (5 bases each). The CDR3 coding sequence is TGCGCCAGCAGCCGGCCGGGACGGGTAAACTACGAGCAGTACTTC. This gives the protein CASSRPGRVNYEQYF. Complete variable domain (other parts from reference TRBV5-1 and TRBJ2-7): KAGVTQTPRYLIKTRGQQVTLSCSPISGHRSVSWYQQTPGQGLQFLFEYFSETQRNKGNFPGRFSGRQFSNSRSEMNVSTLELGDSALYLCASSRPGRVNYEQYFGPGTRLTVT.